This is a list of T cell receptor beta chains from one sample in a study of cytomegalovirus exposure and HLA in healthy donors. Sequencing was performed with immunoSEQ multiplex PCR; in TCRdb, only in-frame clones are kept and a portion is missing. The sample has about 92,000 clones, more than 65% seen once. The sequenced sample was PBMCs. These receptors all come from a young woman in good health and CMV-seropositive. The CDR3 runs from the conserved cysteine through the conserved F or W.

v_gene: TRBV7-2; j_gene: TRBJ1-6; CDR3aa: CASSLGDRNSPLHF
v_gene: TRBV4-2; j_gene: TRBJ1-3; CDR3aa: CASSRLREGPGNTIYF
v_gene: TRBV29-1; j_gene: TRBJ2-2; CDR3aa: CSARLADAGELFF
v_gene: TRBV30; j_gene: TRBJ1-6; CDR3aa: CAWSPIPQGRRGSPLHF
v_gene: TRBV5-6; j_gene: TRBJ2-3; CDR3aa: CASSEGTDTQYF
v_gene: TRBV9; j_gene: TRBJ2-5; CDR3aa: CASSISGKAGETQYF
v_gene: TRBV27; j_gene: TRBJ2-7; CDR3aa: CASSHATGAYEQYF
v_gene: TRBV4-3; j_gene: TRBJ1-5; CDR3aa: CASSQYRVGQPQHF
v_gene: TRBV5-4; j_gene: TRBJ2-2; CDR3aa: CASSSGSISTGELFF
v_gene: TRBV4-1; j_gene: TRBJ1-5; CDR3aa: CASSQPWGDQPQHF
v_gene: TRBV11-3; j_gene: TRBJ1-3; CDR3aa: CASSCTKEIQGFGNTIYF
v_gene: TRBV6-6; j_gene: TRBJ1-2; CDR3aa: CASSYSRDYGYTF
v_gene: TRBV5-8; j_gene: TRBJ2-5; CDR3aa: CASSLGTSGTAQYF
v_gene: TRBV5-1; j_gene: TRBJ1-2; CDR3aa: CASSYYRGSPVGYTF
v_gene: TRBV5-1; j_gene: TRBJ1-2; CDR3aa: CASSPGQGLSYGYTF
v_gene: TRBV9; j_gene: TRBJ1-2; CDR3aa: CASSVEGARGGYTF
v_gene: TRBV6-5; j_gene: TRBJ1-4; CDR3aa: CASRSSATNEKLFF
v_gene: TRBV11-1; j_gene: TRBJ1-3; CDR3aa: CASSLLEADTIYF
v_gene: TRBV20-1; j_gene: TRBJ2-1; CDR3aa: CSATQREGQFF
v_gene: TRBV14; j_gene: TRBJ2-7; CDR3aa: CASSRAGGTGAYEQYF
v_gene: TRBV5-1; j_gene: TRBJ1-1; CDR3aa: CASSVQGNTEAFF
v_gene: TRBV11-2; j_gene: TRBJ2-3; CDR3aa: CASSLRLASGRDTQYF
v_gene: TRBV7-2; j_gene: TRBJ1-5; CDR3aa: CASRPGLNSNQPQHF
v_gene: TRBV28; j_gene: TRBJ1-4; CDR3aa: CASSLSAGGPKKLFF
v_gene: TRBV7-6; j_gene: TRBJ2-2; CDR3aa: CASSPRGTAVTGELFF
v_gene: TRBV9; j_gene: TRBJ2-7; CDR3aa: CASSVDGATYEQYF